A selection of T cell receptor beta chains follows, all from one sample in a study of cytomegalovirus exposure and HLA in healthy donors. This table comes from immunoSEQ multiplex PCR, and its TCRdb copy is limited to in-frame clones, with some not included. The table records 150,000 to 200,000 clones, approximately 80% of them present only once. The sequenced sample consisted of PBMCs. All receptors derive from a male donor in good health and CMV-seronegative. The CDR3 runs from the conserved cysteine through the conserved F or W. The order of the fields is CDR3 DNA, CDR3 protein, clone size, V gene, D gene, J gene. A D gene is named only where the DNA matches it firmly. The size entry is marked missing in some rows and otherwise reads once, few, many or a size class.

DNA: TGTGCCAGCAAGCTAGCGGGGGGTGCCTACGAGCAGTACTTC; CDR3: CASKLAGGAYEQYF; size: -; V: TRBV5-4; D: TRBD2; J: TRBJ2-7
DNA: TGCGCCAGCAGCTTGGCGGGAGCGAACACCGGGGAGCTGTTTTTT; CDR3: CASSLAGANTGELFF; size: -; V: TRBV5-1; D: -; J: TRBJ2-2
DNA: TGTGCCAGCAGCTTCGCAACGGGCTATGGCTACACCTTC; CDR3: CASSFATGYGYTF; size: -; V: TRBV11-2; D: -; J: TRBJ1-2
DNA: TGCGCCAGCAGCCACCCTACTCAACCCAGTGGGAGAAGAGATACGCAGTATTTT; CDR3: CASSHPTQPSGRRDTQYF; size: few; V: TRBV4-3; D: -; J: TRBJ2-3
DNA: TGTGCCTGGACCCGGCGGGGTGGGGCCAACGTCCTGACTTTC; CDR3: CAWTRRGGANVLTF; size: -; V: TRBV30; D: -; J: TRBJ2-6
DNA: TGTGCCAGTAGTAAGTCCCCGGGACAGGGGAAGACTGAAGCTTTCTTT; CDR3: CASSKSPGQGKTEAFF; size: -; V: TRBV19; D: TRBD1; J: TRBJ1-1
DNA: TGTGCCAGCAGTTTATCGGGACTAGCGGGGGGAAGCACAGATACGCAGTATTTT; CDR3: CASSLSGLAGGSTDTQYF; size: -; V: TRBV28; D: TRBD2; J: TRBJ2-3
DNA: TGTGCCAGCAGCCGACAGGGTTCCTACGAGCAGTACTTC; CDR3: CASSRQGSYEQYF; size: -; V: TRBV27; D: TRBD1; J: TRBJ2-7
DNA: TGTGCCAGCTCACCAACTCCCATAAACTCTGGGGCCAACGTCCTGACTTTC; CDR3: CASSPTPINSGANVLTF; size: -; V: TRBV18; D: -; J: TRBJ2-6
DNA: TGTTCCAGCAGCCAGCCCCCCCCATACAGGGACGAGCAGTACTTC; CDR3: CSSSQPPPYRDEQYF; size: -; V: TRBV7-9; D: -; J: TRBJ2-7
DNA: TGTGCCAGCAGCCGAAGTGCCTCCTGGGGGGTTGGAGTTGGGCAGAACACTGAAGCTTTCTTT; CDR3: CASSRSASWGVGVGQNTEAFF; size: -; V: TRBV4-2; D: -; J: TRBJ1-1
DNA: TGTGCCAGCAGCCCCCAGGGAGGGGATGGCTACACCTTC; CDR3: CASSPQGGDGYTF; size: -; V: TRBV11-2; D: -; J: TRBJ1-2
DNA: TGTGCCAGCAGTTTATTCGGACAGCCGCCTTACGAGCAGTACTTC; CDR3: CASSLFGQPPYEQYF; size: few; V: TRBV27; D: -; J: TRBJ2-7
DNA: TGTGCCAGCATCCCGGACATAGCCTACGAGCAGTACTTC; CDR3: CASIPDIAYEQYF; size: -; V: TRBV7-9; D: -; J: TRBJ2-7
DNA: TGTGCCAGCAGCCGTAGCCCAGGGTACCAAGAGACCCAGTACTTC; CDR3: CASSRSPGYQETQYF; size: once; V: TRBV5-6; D: -; J: TRBJ2-5
DNA: TGTGCCTGGAGTGCCGGGTTCTACGAGCAGTACTTC; CDR3: CAWSAGFYEQYF; size: few; V: TRBV30; D: -; J: TRBJ2-7
DNA: TGTGCCAGCACCGGACAGGAAAACTATGGCTACACCTTC; CDR3: CASTGQENYGYTF; size: -; V: TRBV28; D: TRBD1; J: TRBJ1-2
DNA: TGTGCCACCAGCACCGCAGGTCCGAACACTGAAGCTTTCTTT; CDR3: CATSTAGPNTEAFF; size: -; V: TRBV15; D: -; J: TRBJ1-1
DNA: TGTGCCAGCACCGGGTCCTCAAACAATGAGCAGTTCTTC; CDR3: CASTGSSNNEQFF; size: -; V: TRBV9; D: -; J: TRBJ2-1
DNA: TGTGCCAGCGGTCGACAGGGCGAGAACACTGAAGCTTTCTTT; CDR3: CASGRQGENTEAFF; size: -; V: TRBV5-5; D: TRBD1; J: TRBJ1-1
DNA: TGCGCCAGCAGCCAATTTGGAGGGAGCTCCTACGAGCAGTACTTC; CDR3: CASSQFGGSSYEQYF; size: -; V: TRBV5-1; D: -; J: TRBJ2-7
DNA: TGCAGCGTTGAAGGTTTAGAGCAAGAGACCCAGTACTTC; CDR3: CSVEGLEQETQYF; size: -; V: TRBV29-1; D: -; J: TRBJ2-5
DNA: TGTGCCAGCAGTTTATATTCCGCTCTAGGCTACACCTTC; CDR3: CASSLYSALGYTF; size: -; V: TRBV27; D: -; J: TRBJ1-2
DNA: TGTGCCAGCAGCTTAACTCCGGGAGGGACCTACGAGCAGTACTTC; CDR3: CASSLTPGGTYEQYF; size: -; V: TRBV7-3; D: TRBD2; J: TRBJ2-7
DNA: TGTGCCAGCAGTGAATTTACAGGGACAGAGTACTTC; CDR3: CASSEFTGTEYF; size: -; V: TRBV6-1; D: TRBD1; J: TRBJ2-7
DNA: TGTGCCTGGAGGCGGGACCTAGGCTCTGGAAACACCATATATTTT; CDR3: CAWRRDLGSGNTIYF; size: once; V: TRBV30; D: -; J: TRBJ1-3
DNA: TGCGCCAGCAGCACAGGGGCCGTACTAGCCAAAAACATTCAGTACTTC; CDR3: CASSTGAVLAKNIQYF; size: -; V: TRBV5-1; D: TRBD1; J: TRBJ2-4
DNA: TGTGCCAGCAGTTCAGGGCCCTACGAGCAGTACTTC; CDR3: CASSSGPYEQYF; size: few; V: TRBV28; D: -; J: TRBJ2-7
DNA: TGTGCCTGGAGTTATAGGGGTTTGGGCTCCTATAATTCACCCCTCCACTTT; CDR3: CAWSYRGLGSYNSPLHF; size: -; V: TRBV30; D: -; J: TRBJ1-6
DNA: TGTGCCGAAGGGACTAGCGGGGAAGAGACCCAGTACTTC; CDR3: CAEGTSGEETQYF; size: few; V: TRBV2; D: TRBD2; J: TRBJ2-5
DNA: TGCGCCAGCAGCCCGACAGGGGGCTTCCAGCCCCAGCATTTT; CDR3: CASSPTGGFQPQHF; size: -; V: TRBV5-1; D: TRBD1; J: TRBJ1-5
DNA: TGTGCCAGCAGCCCTCGGACAGGGACGACACACACTGAAGCTTTCTTT; CDR3: CASSPRTGTTHTEAFF; size: -; V: TRBV4-2; D: TRBD1; J: TRBJ1-1
DNA: TGTGCCAGCACCCTCCCCCCGGGAGCGCGCTCAAATGAGCAGTTCTTC; CDR3: CASTLPPGARSNEQFF; size: -; V: TRBV7-8; D: -; J: TRBJ2-1